These 14 T cell receptor beta chains came from one sample sequenced in a study of OX40 agonist ivuxolimab in advanced cancers. Measured with immunoSEQ multiplex PCR; TCRdb has only the in-frame clones, and not every one. Of 55,000 to 70,000 clones in the sample, 86% are singletons; the top ten hold approximately 2.6%. Sequenced material: CD4+ or CD8+ T cells sorted from blood, taken in a trial of the OX40 agonist ivuxolimab. All receptors derive from an adult with an advanced solid tumor such as melanoma, head and neck, liver or kidney cancer.

Comment on this clone: The junction differs from germline at one of its ends, possibly a read error. The genes are TRBV7-7 and TRBJ2-3; D possibly corresponds to TRBD1 (5 bases). Germline lookup yields CDR1 SSHAT and CDR2 FNYEAQ (reference sequence). The CDR3 spans 14 residues. The CDR3, as DNA: TGTGCTAGCAGCCCGACAGAGTACACAGATACGCAGTATTTT. Residues: CASSPTEYTDTQYF.

The CDR3 here is CASSYSQGRNTIYF. The CDR3 DNA reads TGTGCCAGCAGTTACTCCCAGGGGCGAAACACCATATATTTT. The chain has TRBV6-5 and TRBJ1-3; D is possibly TRBD1 (6 bases). The V and J ends lost 0 bases and 5 bases respectively, with 8 bases between them. The germline CDR1 and CDR2 sequences are MNHEY and SVGAGI. The CDR3 contains 14 residues.

The chain is built from TRBV29-1 and TRBJ2-3; no reliable D call. There are 13 residues in the CDR3. V was trimmed by 8 bases and J by 2 bases, leaving 14 bases between them. The germline CDR1 and CDR2 sequences are SQVTM and ANQGSEA. In DNA, the CDR3 is TGCAGCATACGGAACGGGCTCACAGATACGCAGTATTTT. This encodes CSIRNGLTDTQYF.

The chain is built from TRBV6-5 and TRBJ1-4, with D possibly matching TRBD1 (5 bases). The CDR3 has 13 amino acids. In germline, CDR1 is MNHEY, CDR2 SVGAGI. V was cut by 4 bases and J by 11 bases, with 14 bases left in between. The CDR3 bases are TGTGCCAGCAGTTTAGAGCGGGGGACCAAACTGTTTTTT. Amino acids: CASSLERGTKLFF.

The chain joins TRBV19 to TRBJ2-1; D gene uncertain. Looked up from germline, CDR1 is LNHDA and CDR2 is SQIVND (reference sequence). Deletions cut 7 bases from V and 0 bases from J, with 10 bases between. The CDR3 has 14 amino acids. For the CDR3, the DNA is TGTGCCAGTACCCCCTCGAGCTCCTACAATGAGCAGTTCTTC. Translation gives CASTPSSSYNEQFF.

The V gene is TRBV15, the J gene TRBJ2-5; D is perhaps TRBD1 or TRBD2 (5 bases each). The CDR3 contains 16 residues. Germline CDR1 reads LNHNV; CDR2 reads YYDKDF (reference sequence). The V and J ends lost 2 bases and 2 bases respectively, with 15 bases between them. The CDR3, as DNA: TGTGCCACCAGCAGATACCTCACGGGGCATCAAGAGACCCAGTACTTC. This gives the protein CATSRYLTGHQETQYF.

The chain carries TRBV7-2 and TRBJ2-5, with unresolved D. V lost 1 base and J lost 4, with 13 bases in between. This CDR3 region has 15 residues. Per germline, CDR1 SGHTA and CDR2 FQGNSA. The CDR3 here is CASSLVSRRTETQYF. The CDR3 coding sequence is TGTGCCAGCAGCTTAGTTTCCAGGCGGACAGAGACCCAGTACTTC.

The V and J genes are TRBV6-1 and TRBJ1-2, with 9 bases matching TRBD1. CDR1 and CDR2 from the germline V gene are MNHNS and SASEGT. V lost 6 bases, J lost 0 bases, and 5 bases stayed unmatched. The CDR3 is made up of 15 amino acids. The CDR3 sequence is CASRTGGPANYGYTF. CDR3 in DNA: TGTGCCAGCAGGACAGGGGGTCCAGCTAACTATGGCTACACCTTC.

Only a few counts were recorded for this clone. In nucleotides, the CDR3 is TGTGCCAGCTACGGGACAAAAGAGACCCAGTACTTC. Translated, it gives CASYGTKETQYF. The chain joins TRBV6-1 to TRBJ2-5; tentative D call: TRBD1 (6 bases). The V end was cut by 8 bases, the J end by 3 bases, with 10 bases between. This CDR3 has 12 amino acids. CDR1 and CDR2 from the germline V gene are MNHNS and SASEGT.

The V call is TRBV19, the J call TRBJ1-5; D perhaps matches TRBD1 (6 bases). Germline CDR1 reads LNHDA; CDR2 reads SQIVND (reference sequence). This CDR3 contains 12 residues. V was cut by 9 bases and J by 1 base, with 7 bases left in between. CDR3 bases: TGTGCCAGCACAGGGAGCAATCAGCCCCAGCATTTT. It codes for CASTGSNQPQHF.

The J gene is TRBJ1-3, the V gene TRBV5-1, with D uncertain. Trimming removed 4 bases from V and 6 bases from J, with 11 bases in between. CDR1 is SGHRS and CDR2 is YFSETQ in the germline V gene. CDR3 length: 13 amino acids. CDR3 bases: TGCGCCAGCAGCCTAGACCTTCCAAACACCATATATTTT. It specifies CASSLDLPNTIYF.

This chain connects TRBV28 to TRBJ2-3; no definite D call. The CDR3 loop spans 13 amino acids. Germline CDR1 is MDHEN and CDR2 is SYDVKM. V lost 6 bases and J 0 bases, leaving 7 bases between the germline ends. The CDR3 loop reads CASRTTSTDTQYF. The CDR3 nucleotides are TGTGCCAGCAGGACAACTAGCACAGATACGCAGTATTTT. The entire variable domain, with the rest obtained from reference TRBV28 and TRBJ2-3, is as follows: DVKVTQSSRYLVKRTGEKVFLECVQDMDHENMFWYRQDPGLGLRLIYFSYDVKMKEKGDIPEGYSVSREKKERFSLILESASTNQTSMYLCASRTTSTDTQYFGPGTRLTVL.

V is TRBV6-5 and J is TRBJ1-5; D ambiguous. The ends were cut back, 2 bases at V and 8 bases at J, with 10 bases in the middle. Germline CDR1 MNHEY, CDR2 SVGAGI. The CDR3 has 13 residues. CDR3 coding DNA: TGTGCCAGCAGTTACCGGCAGAGCGAGCCCCAGCATTTT. Its protein is CASSYRQSEPQHF.

This chain links TRBV6-1 with TRBJ2-7, with D perhaps TRBD1 or TRBD2 (5 bases each). Trimming stripped 6 bases from V and 6 bases from J, with 15 bases between. The CDR3 sequence is 13 residues long. Germline V gene data show CDR1 as MNHNS and CDR2 as SASEGT. The DNA for the CDR3 is TGTGCCAGCAGCGCGGGTGGGGGAACCGAGCAGTACTTC. It specifies CASSAGGGTEQYF.